The 2 T cell receptor beta chains below were found in one sample sequenced in a study of blood T cells in healthy people across ages. The second PCR ran about 6 to 12 cycles with a sample-barcoded 5' primer and J-beta primers. TCRdb reprocessed the 5' RACE reads via MiXCR and lists one record per CDR3 protein. Among about 670,000 distinct CDR3 sequences listed, 40% to 45% were seen once. The sequencing input was blood. The receptors shown here come from a man at least 80 years old in good health.

This sequence joins TRBV7-2 and TRBJ2-7; 7 positions match TRBD2. The CDR3 totals 14 residues. Germline V gene sequence: CDR1 SGHTA, CDR2 FQGNSA. V gave up 5 bases and J gave up 7 bases; unmatched junction bases: 11. CDR3 sequence (DNA): TGTGCCAGCAGCGTAGAAGGACTAGTCTCTGAGCAGTACTTC. As protein: CASSVEGLVSEQYF.

The V gene is TRBV20-1, the J gene TRBJ2-7; 9 bases fit TRBD1. There are 14 residues in the CDR3. Losses at the gene ends were 3 bases for V and 4 bases for J; bases not matched to a gene: 7. Germline V gene data show CDR1 as DFQATT and CDR2 as SNEGSKA (reference sequence). The CDR3 DNA sequence: TGCAGTGCTAGTCTACAGGGGGCGTATTACGAGCAGTACTTC. Amino acids: CSASLQGAYYEQYF.